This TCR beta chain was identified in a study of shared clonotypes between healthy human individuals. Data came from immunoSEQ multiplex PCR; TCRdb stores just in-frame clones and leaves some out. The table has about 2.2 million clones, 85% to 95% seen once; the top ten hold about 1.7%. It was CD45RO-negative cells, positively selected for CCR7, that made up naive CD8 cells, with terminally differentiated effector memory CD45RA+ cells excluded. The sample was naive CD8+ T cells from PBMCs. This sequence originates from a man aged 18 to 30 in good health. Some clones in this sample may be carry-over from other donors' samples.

CDR3: CASSRGHSNQPQHF. CDR3 nucleotides: TGTGCCAGCAGCCGGGGTCATAGCAATCAGCCCCAGCATTTT. The genes are TRBV28 and TRBJ1-5; D gene uncertain. CDR1 MDHEN and CDR2 SYDVKM come from the germline V gene. This CDR3 has 14 residues. V was trimmed by 6 bases and J by 0 bases, leaving 9 bases between them.